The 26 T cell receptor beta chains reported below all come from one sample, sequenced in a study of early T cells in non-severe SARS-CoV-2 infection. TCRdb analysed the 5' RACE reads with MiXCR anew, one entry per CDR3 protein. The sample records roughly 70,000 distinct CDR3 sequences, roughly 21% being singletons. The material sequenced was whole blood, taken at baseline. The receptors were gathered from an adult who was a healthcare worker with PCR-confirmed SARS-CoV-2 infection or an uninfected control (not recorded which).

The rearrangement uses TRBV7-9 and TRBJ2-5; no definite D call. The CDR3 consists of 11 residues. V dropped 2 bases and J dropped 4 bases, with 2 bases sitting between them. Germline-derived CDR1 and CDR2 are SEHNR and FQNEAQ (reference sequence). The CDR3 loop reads CASSLTETQYF. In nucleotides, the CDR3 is TGTGCCAGCAGCTTAACAGAGACCCAGTACTTC.

The CDR3 is CASTPASGSYGYTF. CDR3 DNA: TGTGCCAGCACCCCCGCGTCCGGGTCCTATGGCTACACCTTC. The chain couples TRBV7-9 to TRBJ1-2; no definite D call. The germline V and J ends were trimmed by 7 bases and 4 bases, with 16 bases remaining between them. From germline, CDR1 is SEHNR and CDR2 FQNEAQ (reference sequence). This CDR3 is built from 14 residues.

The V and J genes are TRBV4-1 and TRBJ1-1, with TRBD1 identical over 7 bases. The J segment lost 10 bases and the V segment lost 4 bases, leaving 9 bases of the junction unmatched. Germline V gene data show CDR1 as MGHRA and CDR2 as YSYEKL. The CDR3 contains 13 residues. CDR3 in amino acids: CASSLQGQGVAFF. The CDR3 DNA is TGCGCCAGCAGCCTTCAGGGCCAGGGGGTAGCTTTCTTT.

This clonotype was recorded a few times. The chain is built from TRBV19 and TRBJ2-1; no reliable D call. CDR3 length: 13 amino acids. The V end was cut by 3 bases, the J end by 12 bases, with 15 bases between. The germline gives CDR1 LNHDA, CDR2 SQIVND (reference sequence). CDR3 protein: CASSMAPKWGQFF. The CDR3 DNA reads TGTGCCAGTAGTATGGCCCCAAAGTGGGGGCAGTTCTTC. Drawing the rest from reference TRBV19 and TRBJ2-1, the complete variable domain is DGGITQSPKYLFRKEGQNVTLSCEQNLNHDAMYWYRQDPGQGLRLIYYSQIVNDFQKGDIAEGYSVSREKKESFPLTVTSAQKNPTAFYLCASSMAPKWGQFFGPGTRLTVL.

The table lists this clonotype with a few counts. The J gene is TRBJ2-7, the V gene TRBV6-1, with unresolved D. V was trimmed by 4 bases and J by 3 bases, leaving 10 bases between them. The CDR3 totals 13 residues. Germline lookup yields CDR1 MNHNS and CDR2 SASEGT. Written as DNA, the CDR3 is TGTGCCAGCAGTGCAGGACCGATCTACGAGCAGTACTTC. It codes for CASSAGPIYEQYF.

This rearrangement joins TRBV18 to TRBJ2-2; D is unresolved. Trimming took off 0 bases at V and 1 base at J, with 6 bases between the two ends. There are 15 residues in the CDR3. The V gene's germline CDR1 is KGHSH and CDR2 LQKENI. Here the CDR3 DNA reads TGTGCCAGCTCACCACCTCAGGAGAACACCGGGGAGCTGTTTTTT. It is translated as CASSPPQENTGELFF.

CDR3 in DNA: TGTGCCTGGAGTAGGGTAATCTCCTACGAGCAGTACTTC. This encodes CAWSRVISYEQYF. The rearrangement joins TRBV30 to TRBJ2-7; D ambiguous. This CDR3 has 13 residues. Germline V gives CDR1 GTSNPN, CDR2 SVGIG (reference sequence). V was trimmed by 2 bases and J by 0 bases, leaving 8 bases between them. The whole variable domain, remainder taken from reference TRBV30 and TRBJ2-7, is SQTIHQWPATLVQPVGSPLSLECTVEGTSNPNLYWYRQAAGRGLQLLFYSVGIGQISSEVPQNLSASRPQDRQFILSSKKLLLSDSGFYLCAWSRVISYEQYFGPGTRLTVT.

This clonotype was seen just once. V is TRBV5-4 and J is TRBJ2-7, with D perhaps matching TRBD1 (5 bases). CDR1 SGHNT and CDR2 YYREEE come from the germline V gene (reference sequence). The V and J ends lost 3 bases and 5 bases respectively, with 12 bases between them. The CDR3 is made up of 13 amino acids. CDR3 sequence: CASSSREGDEQYF. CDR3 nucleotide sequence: TGTGCCAGCAGCTCCAGGGAAGGCGACGAGCAGTACTTC.

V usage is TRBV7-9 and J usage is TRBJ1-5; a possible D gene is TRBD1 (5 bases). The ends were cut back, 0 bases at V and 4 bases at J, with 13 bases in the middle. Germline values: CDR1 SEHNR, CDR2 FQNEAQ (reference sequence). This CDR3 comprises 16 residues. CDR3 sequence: CASSLASGGRNQPQHF. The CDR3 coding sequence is TGTGCCAGCAGCTTAGCTTCTGGGGGACGAAATCAGCCCCAGCATTTT.

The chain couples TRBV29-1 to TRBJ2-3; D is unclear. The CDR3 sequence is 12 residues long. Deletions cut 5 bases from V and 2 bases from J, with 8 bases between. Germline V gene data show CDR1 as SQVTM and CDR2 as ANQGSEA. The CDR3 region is CSVRPDTDTQYF. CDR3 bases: TGCAGCGTTCGGCCAGACACAGATACGCAGTATTTT.

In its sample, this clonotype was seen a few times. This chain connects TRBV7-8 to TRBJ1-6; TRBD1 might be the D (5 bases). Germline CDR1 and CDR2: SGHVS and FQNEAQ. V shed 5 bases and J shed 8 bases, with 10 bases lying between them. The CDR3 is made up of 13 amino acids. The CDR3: CASSPAGDSPLHF. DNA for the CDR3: TGTGCCAGCAGCCCTGCGGGGGATTCACCCCTCCACTTT.

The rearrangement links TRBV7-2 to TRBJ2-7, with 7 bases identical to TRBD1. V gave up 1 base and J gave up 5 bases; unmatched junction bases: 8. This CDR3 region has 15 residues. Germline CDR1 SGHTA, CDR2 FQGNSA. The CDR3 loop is CASSLGDRGTHEQYF. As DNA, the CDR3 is TGTGCCAGCAGCTTAGGGGACAGAGGAACCCACGAGCAGTACTTC. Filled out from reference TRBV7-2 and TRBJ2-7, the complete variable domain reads GAGVSQSPSNKVTEKGKDVELRCDPISGHTALYWYRQSLGQGLEFLIYFQGNSAPDKSGLPSDRFSAERTGGSVSTLTIQRTQQEDSAVYLCASSLGDRGTHEQYFGPGTRLTVT.

The chain's CDR3 is CASSPLWRGASETQYF. Here the CDR3 DNA reads TGTGCCAGCAGCCCGCTCTGGCGGGGAGCTTCAGAGACCCAGTACTTC. V and J are TRBV7-2 and TRBJ2-5; possible D gene TRBD2, 6 bases. V dropped 5 bases and J dropped 4 bases, with 20 bases sitting between them. Germline V gene data show CDR1 as SGHTA and CDR2 as FQGNSA. The CDR3 consists of 16 residues. The entire variable domain, with the rest obtained from reference TRBV7-2 and TRBJ2-5, is as follows: GAGVSQSPSNKVTEKGKDVELRCDPISGHTALYWYRQSLGQGLEFLIYFQGNSAPDKSGLPSDRFSAERTGGSVSTLTIQRTQQEDSAVYLCASSPLWRGASETQYFGPGTRLLVL.

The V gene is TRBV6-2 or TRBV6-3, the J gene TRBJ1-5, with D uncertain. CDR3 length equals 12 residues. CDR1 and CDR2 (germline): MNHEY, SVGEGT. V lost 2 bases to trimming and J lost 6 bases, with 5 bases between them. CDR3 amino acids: CASSYHPQPQHF. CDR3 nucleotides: TGTGCCAGCAGTTACCATCCTCAGCCCCAGCATTTT.

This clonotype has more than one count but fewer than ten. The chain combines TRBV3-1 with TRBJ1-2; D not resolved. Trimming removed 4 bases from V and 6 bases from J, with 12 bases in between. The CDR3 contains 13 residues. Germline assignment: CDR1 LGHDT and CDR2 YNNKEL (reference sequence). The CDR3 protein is CASSPFSNDGYTF. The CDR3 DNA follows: TGTGCCAGCAGCCCTTTCTCCAACGATGGCTACACCTTC.

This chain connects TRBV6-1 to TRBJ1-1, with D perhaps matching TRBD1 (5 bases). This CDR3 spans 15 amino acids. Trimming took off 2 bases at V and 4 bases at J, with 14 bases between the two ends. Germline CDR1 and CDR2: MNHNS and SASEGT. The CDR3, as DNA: TGTGCCAGCAGTGAACAGGGATCAGTTCTCACTGAAGCTTTCTTT. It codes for CASSEQGSVLTEAFF.

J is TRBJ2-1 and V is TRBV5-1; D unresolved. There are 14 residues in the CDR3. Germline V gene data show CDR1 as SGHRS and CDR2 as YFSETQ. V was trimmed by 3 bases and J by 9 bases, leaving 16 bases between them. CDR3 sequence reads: CASSSSRVEGEQFF. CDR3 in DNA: TGCGCCAGCAGCTCTAGTAGGGTAGAAGGTGAGCAGTTCTTC.

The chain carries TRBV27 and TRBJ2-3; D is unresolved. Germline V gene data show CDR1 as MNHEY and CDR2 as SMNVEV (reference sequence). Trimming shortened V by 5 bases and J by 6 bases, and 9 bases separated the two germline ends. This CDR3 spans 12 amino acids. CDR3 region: CASSRMGDTQYF. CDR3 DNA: TGTGCCAGCAGTAGAATGGGGGATACGCAGTATTTT.

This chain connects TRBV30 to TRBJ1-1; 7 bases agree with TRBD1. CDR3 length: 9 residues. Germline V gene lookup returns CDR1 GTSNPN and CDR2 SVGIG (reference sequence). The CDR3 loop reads CATGQEAFF. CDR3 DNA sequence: TGTGCGACGGGACAGGAAGCTTTCTTT.

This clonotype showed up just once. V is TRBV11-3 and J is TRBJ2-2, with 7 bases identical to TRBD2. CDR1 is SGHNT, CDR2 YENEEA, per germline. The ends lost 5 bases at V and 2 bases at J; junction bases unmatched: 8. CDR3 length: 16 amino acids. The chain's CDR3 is CASSHLGGSNTGELFF. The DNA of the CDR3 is TGTGCCAGCAGCCACCTTGGCGGGAGCAACACCGGGGAGCTGTTTTTT.

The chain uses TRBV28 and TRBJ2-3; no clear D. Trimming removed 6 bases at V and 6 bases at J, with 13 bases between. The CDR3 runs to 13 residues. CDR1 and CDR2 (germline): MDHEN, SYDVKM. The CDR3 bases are TGTGCCAGCAGCCTTAAGGCCCGCGATACGCAGTATTTT. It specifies CASSLKARDTQYF.

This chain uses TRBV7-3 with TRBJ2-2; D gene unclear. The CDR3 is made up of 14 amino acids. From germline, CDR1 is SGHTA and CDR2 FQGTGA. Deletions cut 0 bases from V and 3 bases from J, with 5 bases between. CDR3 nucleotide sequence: TGTGCCAGCAGCTTAACACAGTACACCGGGGAGCTGTTTTTT. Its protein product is CASSLTQYTGELFF.

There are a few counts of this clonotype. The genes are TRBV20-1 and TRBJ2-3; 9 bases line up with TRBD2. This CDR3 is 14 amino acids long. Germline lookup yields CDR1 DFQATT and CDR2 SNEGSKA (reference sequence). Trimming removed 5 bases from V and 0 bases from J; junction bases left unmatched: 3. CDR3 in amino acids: CSAFAGGSTDTQYF. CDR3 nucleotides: TGCAGTGCTTTCGCGGGGGGGAGCACAGATACGCAGTATTTT.

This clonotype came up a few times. The CDR3 loop reads CSAYTGNRGNQPQHF. The CDR3 DNA follows: TGCAGTGCTTATACAGGCAATCGGGGCAATCAGCCCCAGCATTTT. The V call is TRBV20-1, the J call TRBJ1-5; maybe TRBD1 (5 bases). This CDR3 spans 15 amino acids. Per the germline V gene, CDR1 is DFQATT and CDR2 is SNEGSKA (reference sequence). Trimming took 5 bases from V and 2 from J, leaving 16 bases between them.

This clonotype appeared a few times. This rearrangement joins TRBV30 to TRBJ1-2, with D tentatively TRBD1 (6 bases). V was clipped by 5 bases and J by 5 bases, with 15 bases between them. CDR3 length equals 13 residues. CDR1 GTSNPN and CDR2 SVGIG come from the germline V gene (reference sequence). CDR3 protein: CAWGQIEDYGYTF. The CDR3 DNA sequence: TGTGCCTGGGGACAGATTGAAGATTATGGCTACACCTTC.

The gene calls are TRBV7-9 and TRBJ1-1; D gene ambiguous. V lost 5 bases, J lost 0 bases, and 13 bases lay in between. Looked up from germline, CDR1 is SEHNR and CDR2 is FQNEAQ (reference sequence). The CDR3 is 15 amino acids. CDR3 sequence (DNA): TGTGCCAGCAGCGGTGGACGGCCCATGAACACTGAAGCTTTCTTT. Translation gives CASSGGRPMNTEAFF. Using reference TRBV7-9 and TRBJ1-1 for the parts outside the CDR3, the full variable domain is DTGVSQNPRHKITKRGQNVTFRCDPISEHNRLYWYRQTLGQGPEFLTYFQNEAQLEKSRLLSDRFSAERPKGSFSTLEIQRTEQGDSAMYLCASSGGRPMNTEAFFGQGTRLTVV.